This T cell receptor beta chain originates from a study of T cells in localized non-small cell lung cancer. The sample holds a few counts of this clone. Sequenced by immunoSEQ multiplex PCR; TCRdb stores in-frame clones only, minus some. Among 3,000 or so clones listed, roughly 26% were seen once. The CDR3 is 14 residues long. This clonotype was obtained from a male donor at least 60 years old with stage II lung adenocarcinoma. The chain links TRBV7-5 to TRBJ2-2. TRBV7-5 is given as a pseudogene. Sample: normal lung tissue next to the tumor, taken before any cancer treatment. DNA for the CDR3: TGTGCCAGCAGCTTAAATTTTGGGGCCGGGGAGCTGTTTTTT. Amino acid sequence: CASSLNFGAGELFF.